One T cell receptor beta chain is described in this entry. Its antigen remains unidentified. This entry comes from a study of vaccination effects on CD4 cells after COVID-19. The CDR3 extends over 16 amino acids. J gave up 0 bases and V 2 bases, and 2 bases lay outside the gene matches. Looked up from germline, CDR1 is LGHNA and CDR2 is YNFKEQ. Antigen-specific CD4+ T cells expanded by the ViraFEST assay with viral peptide pools were then sequenced. Cultured cells yielded isolated CD4+ T cells after 10 days. Sometime from March through December 2020, the person acquired a SARS-CoV-2 infection that PCR confirmed. IL-2 medium supplanted half the medium on days 3 and 7. Profiled with immunoSEQ multiplex PCR; TCRdb holds only in-frame clones, not every one. The sample contains 35,000 to 45,000 clones, approximately 73% of which appear only once.

The clonotype comes from a human donor who had a prior SARS-CoV-2 infection. The chain carries TRBV4-2 and TRBJ2-3, with TRBD2 matching 10 bases. The sample consisted of CD4+ T cells from PBMCs cultured with a peptide pool, taken before COVID-19 vaccination. The DNA for the CDR3 is TGTGCCAGCAGCCAACTAGCGGGAGCTAGCACAGATACGCAGTATTTT. It specifies CASSQLAGASTDTQYF.